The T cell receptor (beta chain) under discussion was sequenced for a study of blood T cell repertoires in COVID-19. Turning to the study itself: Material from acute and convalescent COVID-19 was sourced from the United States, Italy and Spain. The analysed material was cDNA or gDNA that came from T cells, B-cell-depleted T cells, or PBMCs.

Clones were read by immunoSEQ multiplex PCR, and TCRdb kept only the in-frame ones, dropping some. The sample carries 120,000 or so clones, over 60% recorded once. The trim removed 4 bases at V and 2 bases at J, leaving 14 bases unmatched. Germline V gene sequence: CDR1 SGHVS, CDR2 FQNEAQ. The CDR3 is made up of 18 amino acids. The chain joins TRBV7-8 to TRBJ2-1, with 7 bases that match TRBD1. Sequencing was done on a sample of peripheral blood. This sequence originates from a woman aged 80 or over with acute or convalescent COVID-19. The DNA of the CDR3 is TGTGCCAGCAGCTCCTTCGCCCGACAGGGCAAGGCCTACAATGAGCAGTTCTTC. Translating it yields CASSSFARQGKAYNEQFF.